One and the same sample provided the 26 T cell receptor beta chains below, sequenced in a study of T cell responses to AZD1222 COVID-19 vaccine. Method: immunoSEQ multiplex PCR; TCRdb's copy keeps in-frame clones and lacks some. The sample has about 99,000 clones; approximately 88% are singletons. The specimen was peripheral blood, collected on day 0 of AZD1222 vaccination. These receptors were collected from an adult in good health.

V usage is TRBV6-2 or TRBV6-3 and J usage is TRBJ2-4; the D is unclear. The germline V gene encodes CDR1 MNHEY and CDR2 SVGEGT. CDR3 length equals 12 residues. V lost 5 bases and J 4 bases, leaving 6 bases between the germline ends. Here the CDR3 reads CASSEIKNIQYF. The CDR3 bases are TGTGCCAGCAGTGAGATAAAAAACATTCAGTACTTC.

This clone has only a few counts. The CDR3 loop is CASSNDVRNQPQHF. Here the CDR3 DNA reads TGTGCCAGCAGTAACGACGTTCGCAATCAGCCCCAGCATTTT. The chain combines TRBV6-5 with TRBJ1-5; D unresolved. This CDR3 is built from 14 residues. Germline CDR1 MNHEY, CDR2 SVGAGI. Trimming shortened V by 5 bases and J by 2 bases, and 10 bases separated the two germline ends.

The gene calls are TRBV3-1 (or the pseudogene TRBV3-2) and TRBJ2-3, with 7 positions matching TRBD1. Germline V gene lookup returns CDR1 LGHDT and CDR2 YNNKEL (reference sequence). This CDR3 has 16 residues. The J segment lost 5 bases and the V segment lost 0 bases, leaving 8 bases of the junction unmatched. The chain's CDR3 is CASSQDPRGRRDTQYF. The CDR3 DNA is TGTGCCAGCAGCCAAGATCCAAGGGGGCGAAGAGATACGCAGTATTTT.

The rearrangement uses TRBV2 and TRBJ1-1, with TRBD1 matching 9 bases. The ends lost 5 bases at V and 4 bases at J; junction bases unmatched: 8. CDR3 length equals 15 residues. The germline V gene has CDR1 SNHLY and CDR2 FYNNEI. CDR3 in DNA: TGTGCCAGCAGTCGGGACAGGGCGAGAGGCACTGAAGCTTTCTTT. It encodes CASSRDRARGTEAFF. The full variable domain, with the rest looked up from reference TRBV2 and TRBJ1-1, is EPEVTQTPSHQVTQMGQEVILRCVPISNHLYFYWYRQILGQKVEFLVSFYNNEISEKSEIFDDQFSVERPDGSNFTLKIRSTKLEDSAMYFCASSRDRARGTEAFFGQGTRLTVV.

This clone has just one count. This chain connects TRBV5-1 to TRBJ2-7; 13 bases align to TRBD2. V was clipped by 2 bases and J by 3 bases; unmatched bases: 17. The CDR3 runs to 20 residues. Germline values: CDR1 SGHRS, CDR2 YFSETQ. The chain's CDR3 is CASSLQRKMGLAGSNYEQYF. The CDR3 coding sequence is TGCGCCAGCAGCTTACAAAGGAAGATGGGACTAGCGGGGTCGAACTACGAGCAGTACTTC.

The chain recombines TRBV5-1 with TRBJ2-5; no firm D call. The V and J ends lost 7 bases and 1 base respectively, with 17 bases between them. The CDR3 loop spans 15 amino acids. The germline CDR1 and CDR2 sequences are SGHRS and YFSETQ. Here the CDR3 reads CASRPQATLQETQYF. CDR3 nucleotide sequence: TGCGCCAGCCGTCCCCAGGCTACCCTCCAAGAGACCCAGTACTTC.

The CDR3 reads CASSSPDRGNEKLFF. The CDR3 DNA sequence: TGTGCCAGCAGCTCCCCGGACAGGGGAAATGAAAAACTGTTTTTT. The V call is TRBV5-6, the J call TRBJ1-4, with 9 nucleotides matching TRBD1. Germline lookup yields CDR1 SGHDT and CDR2 YYEEEE. Trimming cost V 3 bases and J 5 bases; bases outside gene matches: 5. This CDR3 contains 15 residues.

CDR3 sequence: CASSPSGTGLNEQFF. In nucleotides, the CDR3 is TGTGCCAGCAGCCCCTCCGGGACAGGGCTAAATGAGCAGTTCTTC. This chain uses TRBV28 with TRBJ2-1, with TRBD1 matching over 9 bases. V lost 6 bases, J lost 7 bases, and 10 bases stayed unmatched. CDR1 MDHEN and CDR2 SYDVKM come from the germline V gene. This CDR3 has 15 amino acids.

The V gene is TRBV18, the J gene TRBJ1-2, with D hard to call. Deletions cut 1 base from V and 6 bases from J, with 9 bases between. Germline CDR1 KGHSH, CDR2 LQKENI. CDR3 size: 13 residues. CDR3: CASSPRRKDGYTF. The CDR3 DNA reads TGTGCCAGCTCACCACGGCGGAAGGATGGCTACACCTTC.

The chain employs TRBV12-3 or TRBV12-4 and TRBJ1-1, with 7 bases that match TRBD1. V trimming: 1 base; J trimming: 5 bases; junction bases outside the gene matches: 1. The CDR3 runs 13 residues. The CDR3 sequence: CASSLGGQTEAFF. CDR3 nucleotides: TGTGCCAGCAGTTTAGGGGGACAGACTGAAGCTTTCTTT.

The J gene is TRBJ2-1, the V gene TRBV24-1; TRBD1 is a possible D gene (5 bases). Germline V lookup: CDR1 KGHDR, CDR2 SFDVKD. CDR3 length: 14 amino acids. V was pared by 4 bases and J by 10 bases, with 16 bases between. DNA of the CDR3: TGTGCCACCAGTGAGCCCGGCAGGGCAATAGAGCAGTTCTTC. Protein sequence: CATSEPGRAIEQFF.

The chain has TRBV5-1 and TRBJ1-2; no clear D. Germline V gene sequence: CDR1 SGHRS, CDR2 YFSETQ. There are 15 residues in the CDR3. The V end lost 7 bases, the J end lost 0 bases, and 16 bases lay between the germline ends. The CDR3 DNA follows: TGCGCCAGCCGTCGGGATGGGTCAGCTAACTATGGCTACACCTTC. This translates into CASRRDGSANYGYTF. Full variable domain (missing parts from reference TRBV5-1 and TRBJ1-2): KAGVTQTPRYLIKTRGQQVTLSCSPISGHRSVSWYQQTPGQGLQFLFEYFSETQRNKGNFPGRFSGRQFSNSRSEMNVSTLELGDSALYLCASRRDGSANYGYTFGSGTRLTVV.

The chain combines TRBV9 with TRBJ2-6; D is ambiguous. In germline, CDR1 is SGDLS, CDR2 YYNGEE. The CDR3 has 15 residues. V lost 1 base and J 0 bases, leaving 5 bases between the germline ends. The CDR3 sequence: CASSVKVSGANVLTF. CDR3 nucleotide sequence: TGTGCCAGCAGCGTAAAAGTCTCTGGGGCCAACGTCCTGACTTTC.

This clone was counted a few times. This chain uses TRBV6-5 with TRBJ1-1; D remains unclear. The CDR3 runs to 12 residues. Trimming stripped 6 bases from V and 2 bases from J, with 7 bases between. Looked up from germline, CDR1 is MNHEY and CDR2 is SVGAGI. CDR3 region: CASRQYNTEAFF. The CDR3 DNA is TGTGCCAGCAGACAGTACAACACTGAAGCTTTCTTT.

The rearrangement uses TRBV19 and TRBJ1-2; 8 bases line up with TRBD1. This CDR3 has 15 residues. The V gene end was trimmed by 0 bases and the J gene end by 5 bases; junction bases not matched to a gene: 5. Germline assignment: CDR1 LNHDA and CDR2 SQIVND (reference sequence). CDR3: CASSIDWTGKYGYTF. CDR3 sequence (DNA): TGTGCCAGTAGTATAGACTGGACAGGGAAGTATGGCTACACCTTC. Using reference TRBV19 and TRBJ1-2 for the parts outside the CDR3, the full variable domain is DGGITQSPKYLFRKEGQNVTLSCEQNLNHDAMYWYRQDPGQGLRLIYYSQIVNDFQKGDIAEGYSVSREKKESFPLTVTSAQKNPTAFYLCASSIDWTGKYGYTFGSGTRLTVV.

This clone was seen many times. Different DNA sequences within this sample yield the same CDR3. The genes are TRBV14 and TRBJ1-2; D remains unclear. CDR1 is SGHDN and CDR2 is FVKESK in the germline V gene. CDR3 size: 12 residues. The ends were cut back, 1 base at V and 4 bases at J, with 4 bases in the middle. CDR3 in amino acids: CASSQGGYGYTF. The CDR3 DNA reads TGTGCCAGCAGCCAAGGAGGCTATGGCTACACCTTC.

J is TRBJ2-5 and V is TRBV6-6; 9 bases agree with TRBD2. The CDR3 extends over 16 amino acids. V was pared by 2 bases and J by 3 bases, with 7 bases of the junction left unmatched. Germline assignment: CDR1 MNHNY and CDR2 SVGAGI (reference sequence). The CDR3: CASSYDQRGVKETQYF. CDR3 sequence (DNA): TGTGCCAGCAGTTACGACCAGCGGGGGGTAAAAGAGACCCAGTACTTC.

V usage is TRBV28 and J usage is TRBJ1-4; 9 positions match TRBD1. The ends lost 6 bases at V and 4 bases at J; junction bases unmatched: 9. This CDR3 is built from 16 residues. Germline CDR1 reads MDHEN; CDR2 reads SYDVKM. CDR3 loop: CASSPLGQGINEKLFF. In nucleotides, the CDR3 is TGTGCCAGCAGCCCCCTCGGACAGGGGATTAATGAAAAACTGTTTTTT.

This clone occurred a few times. The chain joins TRBV5-1 to TRBJ2-1; 7 bases are a match to TRBD1. The CDR3 runs 15 residues. Germline trimming cut 4 bases from V and 7 bases from J; bases unmatched to any gene: 11. CDR1 is SGHRS, CDR2 YFSETQ, per germline. The CDR3 region has the DNA TGCGCCAGCAGCCCTGGCTGGACAGGCCCTAATGAGCAGTTCTTC. This encodes CASSPGWTGPNEQFF.

The V and J genes are TRBV6-5 and TRBJ2-1; TRBD2 matches 8 bases. The CDR3 runs 15 residues. Per the germline V gene, CDR1 is MNHEY and CDR2 is SVGAGI. V shed 4 bases and J 6 bases; nucleotides not matched to a gene: 8. The CDR3 DNA follows: TGTGCCAGCAGTTTGACACCGGGACTAGGCAATGAGCAGTTCTTC. It codes for CASSLTPGLGNEQFF.

The chain links TRBV15 to TRBJ1-1, with TRBD1 matching 10 bases. Trimming at V came to 3 bases and at J to 4 bases, leaving 2 bases not matched to a gene. CDR1 LNHNV and CDR2 YYDKDF come from the germline V gene (reference sequence). The CDR3 has 14 amino acids. The CDR3: CATSRDRGVTEAFF. DNA for the CDR3: TGTGCCACCAGCAGGGACAGGGGGGTCACTGAAGCTTTCTTT.

This sequence joins TRBV19 and TRBJ2-2; TRBD1 or TRBD2 may be the D gene (5 bases each). V lost 8 bases and J lost 0, with 16 bases in between. This CDR3 spans 16 amino acids. Germline loops: CDR1 LNHDA, CDR2 SQIVND (reference sequence). This CDR3 reads CASRSWGRTNTGELFF. The CDR3 nucleotides read TGTGCCAGTCGATCCTGGGGACGGACGAACACCGGGGAGCTGTTTTTT.

This clone was found once. V gene TRBV5-1 combines with J gene TRBJ2-2; D not resolved. The CDR3 consists of 15 residues. V lost 0 bases to trimming and J lost 6 bases, with 12 bases between them. The germline CDR1 and CDR2 sequences are SGHRS and YFSETQ. The CDR3 reads CASSLGPAKAGELFF. The CDR3 bases are TGCGCCAGCAGCTTGGGGCCGGCCAAGGCCGGGGAGCTGTTTTTT.

J is TRBJ2-7 and V is TRBV24-1; the match to TRBD1 covers 7 bases. Germline CDR1 reads KGHDR; CDR2 reads SFDVKD. The V gene end was trimmed by 4 bases and the J gene end by 5 bases; junction bases not matched to a gene: 4. The CDR3 extends over 13 amino acids. CDR3 amino acids: CATSDLDRDEQYF. The CDR3 DNA is TGTGCCACCAGTGACCTCGACAGGGACGAGCAGTACTTC.

This chain joins TRBV7-9 and TRBJ2-7; TRBD1 matches at 8 bases. This CDR3 is built from 15 residues. Germline assignment: CDR1 SEHNR and CDR2 FQNEAQ (reference sequence). Trimming removed 7 bases from V and 6 bases from J; junction bases left unmatched: 14. In DNA, the CDR3 is TGTGCCAGCACCCCTCCGGGACAGGACTTCCCCGAGCAGTACTTC. Its translation is CASTPPGQDFPEQYF.

This chain joins TRBV28 and TRBJ1-1; a weak D match, TRBD1 (5 bases). The CDR3 has 15 amino acids. The germline V and J ends were trimmed by 5 bases and 1 base, with 14 bases remaining between them. The V gene's germline CDR1 is MDHEN and CDR2 SYDVKM. In DNA form, the CDR3 reads TGTGCCAGCAGTACGACACACCAGGGGAACACTGAAGCTTTCTTT. Translated, it gives CASSTTHQGNTEAFF.